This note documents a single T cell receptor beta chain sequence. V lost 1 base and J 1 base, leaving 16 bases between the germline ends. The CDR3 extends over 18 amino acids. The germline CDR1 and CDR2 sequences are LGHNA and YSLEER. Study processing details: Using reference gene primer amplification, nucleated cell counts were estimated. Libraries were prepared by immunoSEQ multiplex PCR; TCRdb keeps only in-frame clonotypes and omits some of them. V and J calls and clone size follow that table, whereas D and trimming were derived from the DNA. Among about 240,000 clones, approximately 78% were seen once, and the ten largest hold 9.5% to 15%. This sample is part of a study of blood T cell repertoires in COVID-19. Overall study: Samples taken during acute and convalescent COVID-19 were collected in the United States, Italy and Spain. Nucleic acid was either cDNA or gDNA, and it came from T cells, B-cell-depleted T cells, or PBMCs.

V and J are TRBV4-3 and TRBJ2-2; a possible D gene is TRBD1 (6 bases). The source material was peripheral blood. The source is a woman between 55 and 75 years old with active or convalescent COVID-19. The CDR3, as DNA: TGCGCCAGCAGCCAAGGTTGGGGAAGGACAGAGAACACCGGGGAGCTGTTTTTT. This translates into CASSQGWGRTENTGELFF.